This T cell receptor beta chain is drawn from a study of T cells in Graves' hyperthyroidism and ophthalmopathy. CDR1 is MGHRA, CDR2 YSYEKL, per germline. Trimming cost V 0 bases and J 2 bases, with 14 bases left between them. The length of the CDR3 is 16 residues. From RNA transcripts, TCR beta CDR3 regions were amplified. HTBI primers were the set used in a first-round RT-PCR of the TCR CDR3. MiXCR, run by TCRdb on the multiplex PCR reads, gives a single entry per CDR3 protein. Here the sample spans around 620,000 distinct CDR3 sequences, 14% being singletons. Sample: blood. The sequence was obtained from a woman younger than 35 with Graves' ophthalmopathy. The J gene is TRBJ2-7, the V gene TRBV4-1; TRBD2 is a possible D gene (5 bases). Written as DNA, the CDR3 is TGCGCCAGCAGCCAAGATCTAGGGCAGGAGGCCTACGAGCAGTACTTC. Protein sequence: CASSQDLGQEAYEQYF.